This is a list of T cell receptor beta chains from one sample in a study of T-cell reconstitution after alpha-beta-depleted transplantation in children. TCRdb recomputed calls from the PCR reads with MiXCR, one row per CDR3 protein. The data show some 460,000 distinct CDR3 sequences, under 20% seen once. The sequences come from PBMCs, mostly from graft donor cells, collected 360 days after TCRalphabeta/CD19-depleted stem cell transplant. The receptor source for this set is a boy younger than two who had a stem cell transplant for Wiskott-Aldrich syndrome, so the T cells may come from the graft donor. Each CDR3 is given with its conserved first and last residue. D genes are given only for firm matches. Part of the rows lack a size; the others show once, few, many or a class for expanded clones.

clone_size: NA; j_call: TRBJ2-5; d_call: NA; v_call: TRBV2; cdr3_nt: TGTGCCAGCAGTGAATCGCGGGGCAGGGGCCGAGAGACCCAGTACTTC; cdr3_aa: CASSESRGRGRETQYF
clone_size: NA; j_call: TRBJ1-1; d_call: TRBD1; v_call: TRBV18; cdr3_nt: TGTGCCAGCTCACCCTACGGACAGGGGGCGATTGAAGCTTTCTTT; cdr3_aa: CASSPYGQGAIEAFF
clone_size: NA; j_call: TRBJ2-3; d_call: NA; v_call: TRBV5-1; cdr3_nt: TGCGCCAGCACCGGCCCTAGCACAGATACGCAGTATTTT; cdr3_aa: CASTGPSTDTQYF
clone_size: few; j_call: TRBJ2-2; d_call: TRBD2; v_call: TRBV6-1; cdr3_nt: TGTGCCAGCATCCGGACTAGCGGGGGGCCTGGTCGGAACACCGGGGAGCTGTTTTTT; cdr3_aa: CASIRTSGGPGRNTGELFF
clone_size: NA; j_call: TRBJ2-5; d_call: TRBD2; v_call: TRBV10-3; cdr3_nt: TGTGCCATCAGTGAAAATAATCCAGCGGGGAGTTACCAAGAGACCCAGTACTTC; cdr3_aa: CAISENNPAGSYQETQYF
clone_size: NA; j_call: TRBJ1-4; d_call: NA; v_call: TRBV5-5; cdr3_nt: TGTGCCAGCAGCTTGGTTCCAGACCATGAAAAACTGTTTTTT; cdr3_aa: CASSLVPDHEKLFF
clone_size: few; j_call: TRBJ2-7; d_call: NA; v_call: TRBV12-3/TRBV12-4; cdr3_nt: TGTGCCAGCTCCCACCGGCAGTACTACGAGCAGTACTTC; cdr3_aa: CASSHRQYYEQYF
clone_size: once; j_call: TRBJ1-5; d_call: NA; v_call: TRBV2; cdr3_nt: TGTGCCAGCAGTCGGAGGGCCTTAGATCAGCCCCAGCATTTT; cdr3_aa: CASSRRALDQPQHF
clone_size: NA; j_call: TRBJ2-3; d_call: TRBD1; v_call: TRBV7-2; cdr3_nt: TGTGCCAGCAGCGGGCAGGGGGCAGATACGCAGTATTTT; cdr3_aa: CASSGQGADTQYF
clone_size: few; j_call: TRBJ2-7; d_call: NA; v_call: TRBV10-3; cdr3_nt: TGTGCCATCAGCCATTACCGGGACTCCCCGGAGGGGCAGTACTTC; cdr3_aa: CAISHYRDSPEGQYF
clone_size: few; j_call: TRBJ2-7; d_call: TRBD1; v_call: TRBV15; cdr3_nt: TGTGCCACCAGCGGGACAGGGGGTAACGAGCAGTACTTC; cdr3_aa: CATSGTGGNEQYF
clone_size: NA; j_call: TRBJ2-1; d_call: NA; v_call: TRBV7-9; cdr3_nt: TGTGCCAGCAGGCCTATCCGAAGGGAATACAATGAGCAGTTCTTC; cdr3_aa: CASRPIRREYNEQFF
clone_size: NA; j_call: TRBJ2-1; d_call: NA; v_call: TRBV4-3; cdr3_nt: TGCGCCAGCAGCCAGGGCGGTAGGATCACCAATGAGCAGTTCTTC; cdr3_aa: CASSQGGRITNEQFF
clone_size: NA; j_call: TRBJ2-2; d_call: TRBD2; v_call: TRBV5-1; cdr3_nt: TGCGCCAGCAGCTCGACTAGCTGGCCCACCGGGGAGCTGTTTTTT; cdr3_aa: CASSSTSWPTGELFF
clone_size: few; j_call: TRBJ2-3; d_call: TRBD1; v_call: TRBV24-1; cdr3_nt: TGTGCCACCAGTGACCCGGGACAGGGATATGCAGATACGCAGTATTTT; cdr3_aa: CATSDPGQGYADTQYF
clone_size: NA; j_call: TRBJ2-7; d_call: NA; v_call: TRBV12-3/TRBV12-4; cdr3_nt: TGTGCCAGCAGGGGGAGAGAGGCCTCCTACGAGCAGTACTTC; cdr3_aa: CASRGREASYEQYF
clone_size: NA; j_call: TRBJ2-7; d_call: TRBD1; v_call: TRBV29-1; cdr3_nt: TGCAGCGTTCGACGGGACAGCCTTTACGAGCAGTACTTC; cdr3_aa: CSVRRDSLYEQYF
clone_size: NA; j_call: TRBJ2-3; d_call: NA; v_call: TRBV7-9; cdr3_nt: TGTGCCAGCAGCGTAGGGACAACGCAAAGCACAGATACGCAGTATTTT; cdr3_aa: CASSVGTTQSTDTQYF
clone_size: NA; j_call: TRBJ2-1; d_call: TRBD2; v_call: TRBV20-1; cdr3_nt: TGCAGTGCTCCCCCAGGGACTAGCGGCCTTGTTCGCAATGAGCAGTTCTTC; cdr3_aa: CSAPPGTSGLVRNEQFF
clone_size: few; j_call: TRBJ2-3; d_call: NA; v_call: TRBV7-9; cdr3_nt: TGTGCCAGCAGCTGGGACCCCACAGATACGCAGTATTTT; cdr3_aa: CASSWDPTDTQYF
clone_size: NA; j_call: TRBJ2-1; d_call: NA; v_call: TRBV6-2/TRBV6-3; cdr3_nt: TGTGCCAGCCGGGACACCCTCCCCAATGAGCAGTTCTTC; cdr3_aa: CASRDTLPNEQFF
clone_size: NA; j_call: TRBJ2-2; d_call: NA; v_call: TRBV5-5; cdr3_nt: TGTGCCAGCAGCTATGACAGGAGATCGAACACCGGGGAGCTGTTTTTT; cdr3_aa: CASSYDRRSNTGELFF
clone_size: NA; j_call: TRBJ2-3; d_call: TRBD1; v_call: TRBV6-1; cdr3_nt: TGTGCCAGCAGTACCCCCGAGACAGGGAAGGATACGCAGTATTTT; cdr3_aa: CASSTPETGKDTQYF
clone_size: few; j_call: TRBJ1-2; d_call: NA; v_call: TRBV29-1; cdr3_nt: TGCAGCGTTTCGGGGTCTAACTATGGCTACACCTTC; cdr3_aa: CSVSGSNYGYTF
clone_size: NA; j_call: TRBJ2-1; d_call: NA; v_call: TRBV29-1; cdr3_nt: TGCAGCTTCGTGGGAGCCGGTCACAATGAGCAGTTCTTC; cdr3_aa: CSFVGAGHNEQFF
clone_size: few; j_call: TRBJ2-2; d_call: TRBD2; v_call: TRBV5-1; cdr3_nt: TGCGCCAGCAGCGTTACTAGCGGGAGGGCCACCGGGGAGCTGTTTTTT; cdr3_aa: CASSVTSGRATGELFF
clone_size: NA; j_call: TRBJ2-1; d_call: TRBD2; v_call: TRBV5-1; cdr3_nt: TGCGCCAGCTTTCCCCAGGGCGGGGGGGCGAATGAGCAGTTCTTC; cdr3_aa: CASFPQGGGANEQFF
clone_size: NA; j_call: TRBJ2-1; d_call: TRBD2; v_call: TRBV12-3/TRBV12-4; cdr3_nt: TGTGCCAGCAGTCCCTGGGGGGAGGGATACAATGAGCAGTTCTTC; cdr3_aa: CASSPWGEGYNEQFF
clone_size: few; j_call: TRBJ2-7; d_call: NA; v_call: TRBV5-1; cdr3_nt: TGCGCCAGCAGCCGTATATCGGGGCACCCCTACGAGCAGTACTTC; cdr3_aa: CASSRISGHPYEQYF
clone_size: few; j_call: TRBJ2-7; d_call: NA; v_call: TRBV7-7; cdr3_nt: TGTGCCAGCAGTCCGGAGAGGGGCTACGAGCAGTACTTC; cdr3_aa: CASSPERGYEQYF
clone_size: NA; j_call: TRBJ2-5; d_call: NA; v_call: TRBV20-1; cdr3_nt: TGCAGTGCTAATCGGATTAGCGGAAGACAAGAGACCCAGTACTTC; cdr3_aa: CSANRISGRQETQYF
clone_size: few; j_call: TRBJ1-2; d_call: TRBD1; v_call: TRBV5-1; cdr3_nt: TGCGCCAGCAGCTTGGACGGACAGGGGTGGGAGAACTATGGCTACACCTTC; cdr3_aa: CASSLDGQGWENYGYTF
clone_size: many; j_call: TRBJ2-7; d_call: TRBD1; v_call: TRBV7-9; cdr3_nt: TGTGCCAGCAGCTTAGTTTCGGGGACCGGGACAGGAGTCTACGAGCAGTACTTC; cdr3_aa: CASSLVSGTGTGVYEQYF
clone_size: NA; j_call: TRBJ2-1; d_call: TRBD2; v_call: TRBV29-1; cdr3_nt: TGCAGCGTTGACTACATTCGGACTAGCGGGATAGGGGAGGCCTATGAGCAGTTCTTC; cdr3_aa: CSVDYIRTSGIGEAYEQFF
clone_size: few; j_call: TRBJ2-1; d_call: NA; v_call: TRBV4-2; cdr3_nt: TGTGCCAGCAGCCAAGGGTTGGGGGATCACTTTTACAATGAGCAGTTCTTC; cdr3_aa: CASSQGLGDHFYNEQFF
clone_size: NA; j_call: TRBJ2-7; d_call: TRBD1; v_call: TRBV10-2; cdr3_nt: TGCGCCAGCAGTGACTTGGTTCCGCAGGGGGCGCTTCACGAGCAGTACTTC; cdr3_aa: CASSDLVPQGALHEQYF
clone_size: NA; j_call: TRBJ2-5; d_call: NA; v_call: TRBV25-1; cdr3_nt: TGTGCCAGCAAACCCCCGACTAGTGGGGGGACCCAGTACTTC; cdr3_aa: CASKPPTSGGTQYF
clone_size: NA; j_call: TRBJ2-4; d_call: NA; v_call: TRBV11-2; cdr3_nt: TGTGCCAGCAGTGCCATTAGAGTCCCAATAGCCAAAAACATTCAGTACTTC; cdr3_aa: CASSAIRVPIAKNIQYF
clone_size: few; j_call: TRBJ2-1; d_call: TRBD1; v_call: TRBV25-1; cdr3_nt: TGTGCCAGCAGTGACAGGGCCAGGGGGACGGATGAGCAGTTCTTC; cdr3_aa: CASSDRARGTDEQFF
clone_size: NA; j_call: TRBJ2-2; d_call: TRBD2; v_call: TRBV7-9; cdr3_nt: TGTGCCAGCAGCTTAGCCTCTCGGGGAGGGGCCGGGGAGCTGTTTTTT; cdr3_aa: CASSLASRGGAGELFF
clone_size: NA; j_call: TRBJ2-3; d_call: NA; v_call: TRBV11-2; cdr3_nt: TGTGCCAGCAGCTTTGACCGCGATACGCAGTATTTT; cdr3_aa: CASSFDRDTQYF
clone_size: few; j_call: TRBJ2-6; d_call: TRBD2; v_call: TRBV25-1; cdr3_nt: TGTGCCAGCAGTGAATTTCCGACTAGCGGCAGCTCTGGGGCCAACGTCCTGACTTTC; cdr3_aa: CASSEFPTSGSSGANVLTF
clone_size: NA; j_call: TRBJ2-5; d_call: NA; v_call: TRBV29-1; cdr3_nt: TGCAGCGTTGACCCGCAGGGCTCGGGAGAGACCCAGTACTTC; cdr3_aa: CSVDPQGSGETQYF
clone_size: few; j_call: TRBJ2-7; d_call: NA; v_call: TRBV10-3; cdr3_nt: TGTGCCATCAGTGATATGGGGTCCAACGAGCAGTACTTC; cdr3_aa: CAISDMGSNEQYF
clone_size: few; j_call: TRBJ2-1; d_call: NA; v_call: TRBV12-3/TRBV12-4; cdr3_nt: TGTGCCAGCAGTTTAAAAGGGGGTGGGGGTGAGCAGTTCTTC; cdr3_aa: CASSLKGGGGEQFF
clone_size: NA; j_call: TRBJ1-1; d_call: NA; v_call: TRBV20-1; cdr3_nt: TGCAGTGCTAGCCGTCAGGGGGCTTTCTTT; cdr3_aa: CSASRQGAFF
clone_size: NA; j_call: TRBJ2-7; d_call: TRBD1; v_call: TRBV4-3; cdr3_nt: TGCGCCAGCAGCCACATGACAGGGGGCTACGAGCAGTACTTC; cdr3_aa: CASSHMTGGYEQYF
clone_size: many; j_call: TRBJ2-6; d_call: NA; v_call: TRBV12-3/TRBV12-4; cdr3_nt: TGTGCCAGCAGTCCGGGCTTCTCTGGGGCCAACGTCCTGACTTTC; cdr3_aa: CASSPGFSGANVLTF
clone_size: NA; j_call: TRBJ1-4; d_call: TRBD1; v_call: TRBV7-2; cdr3_nt: TGTGCCAGCAGCTCGGGGACAGCTTATGAAAAACTGTTTTTT; cdr3_aa: CASSSGTAYEKLFF
clone_size: NA; j_call: TRBJ1-4; d_call: NA; v_call: TRBV30; cdr3_nt: TGTGCCTGGAGAGGGGGACAACATAATGAAAAACTGTTTTTT; cdr3_aa: CAWRGGQHNEKLFF
clone_size: NA; j_call: TRBJ2-1; d_call: NA; v_call: TRBV5-1; cdr3_nt: TGCGCCAGCAGCTTGGGTGGTGTTAGACTGAATGAGCAGTTCTTC; cdr3_aa: CASSLGGVRLNEQFF
clone_size: few; j_call: TRBJ2-7; d_call: TRBD1; v_call: TRBV28; cdr3_nt: TGTGCCAGCAGTTCGGTTCTTTCGGGGACAGGGGGCAGGGGTGACGAGCAGTACTTC; cdr3_aa: CASSSVLSGTGGRGDEQYF
clone_size: NA; j_call: TRBJ1-2; d_call: NA; v_call: TRBV24-1; cdr3_nt: TGTGCCACCAGTGATCCGAACTATGGCTACACCTTC; cdr3_aa: CATSDPNYGYTF
clone_size: few; j_call: TRBJ1-4; d_call: TRBD1; v_call: TRBV3-1; cdr3_nt: TGTGCCAGCAGCCATGGGACAGGCAATGAAAAACTGTTTTTT; cdr3_aa: CASSHGTGNEKLFF
clone_size: NA; j_call: TRBJ2-7; d_call: NA; v_call: TRBV15; cdr3_nt: TGTGCCACCAGCAGAGAGGGGGAGCCCTACGAGCAGTACTTC; cdr3_aa: CATSREGEPYEQYF
clone_size: NA; j_call: TRBJ2-3; d_call: NA; v_call: TRBV2; cdr3_nt: TGTGCCAGCATAGAGTCACAGGATACGCAGTATTTT; cdr3_aa: CASIESQDTQYF
clone_size: few; j_call: TRBJ2-7; d_call: NA; v_call: TRBV5-5; cdr3_nt: TGTGCCAGCAGCTTTCGGTACAGAAGCTCCTACGAGCAGTACTTC; cdr3_aa: CASSFRYRSSYEQYF
clone_size: few; j_call: TRBJ2-5; d_call: TRBD1; v_call: TRBV7-8; cdr3_nt: TGTGCCAGCAGCCGTCCCGGGACAGGGTTGGGGACCCAGTACTTC; cdr3_aa: CASSRPGTGLGTQYF
clone_size: many; j_call: TRBJ2-1; d_call: NA; v_call: TRBV5-1; cdr3_nt: TGCGCCAGCAGCTTGGGCCGATCAGGTCTATCCTACAATGAGCAGTTCTTC; cdr3_aa: CASSLGRSGLSYNEQFF